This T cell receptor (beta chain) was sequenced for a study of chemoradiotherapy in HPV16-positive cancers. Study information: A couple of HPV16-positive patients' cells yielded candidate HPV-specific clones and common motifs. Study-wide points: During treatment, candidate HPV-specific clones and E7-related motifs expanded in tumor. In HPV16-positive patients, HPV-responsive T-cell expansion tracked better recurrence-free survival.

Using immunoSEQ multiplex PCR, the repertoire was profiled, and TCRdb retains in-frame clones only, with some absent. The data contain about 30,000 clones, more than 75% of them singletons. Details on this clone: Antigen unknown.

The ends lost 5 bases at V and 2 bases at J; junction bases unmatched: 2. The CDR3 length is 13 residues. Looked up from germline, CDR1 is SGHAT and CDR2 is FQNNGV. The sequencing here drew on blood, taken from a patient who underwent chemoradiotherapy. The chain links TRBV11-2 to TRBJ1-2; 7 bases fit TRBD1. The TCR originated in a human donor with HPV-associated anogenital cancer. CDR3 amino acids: CASSVDRNYGYTF. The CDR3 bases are TGTGCCAGCAGCGTGGACAGGAACTATGGCTACACCTTC.